This TCR beta chain was sequenced for a study of T cell changes during pregnancy in multiple sclerosis. The CDR3 extends over 15 amino acids. The V end was cut by 3 bases, the J end by 4 bases, with 15 bases between. The germline CDR1 and CDR2 sequences are MNHEY and SMNVEV (reference sequence). Generated by immunoSEQ multiplex PCR, the TCRdb table keeps only in-frame clones and is missing some. The data contain under 85,000 clones, about nine tenths of them singletons. This chain uses TRBV27 with TRBJ1-1; tentative D call: TRBD1 (5 bases). The sequence derives from a female donor with multiple sclerosis, enrolled in a pregnancy study. This sample comprised peripheral blood, obtained in the third trimester of pregnancy. The CDR3 reads CASSFWAGLITEAFF. The CDR3 DNA reads as TGTGCCAGCAGTTTTTGGGCAGGGCTGATCACTGAAGCTTTCTTT.